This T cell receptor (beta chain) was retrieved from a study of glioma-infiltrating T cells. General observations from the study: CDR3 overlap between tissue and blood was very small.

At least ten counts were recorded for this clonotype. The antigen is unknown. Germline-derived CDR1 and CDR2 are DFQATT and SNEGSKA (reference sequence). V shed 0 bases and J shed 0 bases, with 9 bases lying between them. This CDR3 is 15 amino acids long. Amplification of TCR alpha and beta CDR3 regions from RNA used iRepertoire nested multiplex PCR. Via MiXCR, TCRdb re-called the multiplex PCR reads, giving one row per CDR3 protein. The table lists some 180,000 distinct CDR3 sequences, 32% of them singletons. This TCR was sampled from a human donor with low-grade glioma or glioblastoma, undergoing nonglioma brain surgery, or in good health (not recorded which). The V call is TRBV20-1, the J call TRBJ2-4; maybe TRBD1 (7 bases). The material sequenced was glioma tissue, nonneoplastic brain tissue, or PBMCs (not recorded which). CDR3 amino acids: CSAREQGGAKNIQYF. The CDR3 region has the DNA TGCAGTGCTAGAGAGCAGGGGGGAGCCAAAAACATTCAGTACTTC.